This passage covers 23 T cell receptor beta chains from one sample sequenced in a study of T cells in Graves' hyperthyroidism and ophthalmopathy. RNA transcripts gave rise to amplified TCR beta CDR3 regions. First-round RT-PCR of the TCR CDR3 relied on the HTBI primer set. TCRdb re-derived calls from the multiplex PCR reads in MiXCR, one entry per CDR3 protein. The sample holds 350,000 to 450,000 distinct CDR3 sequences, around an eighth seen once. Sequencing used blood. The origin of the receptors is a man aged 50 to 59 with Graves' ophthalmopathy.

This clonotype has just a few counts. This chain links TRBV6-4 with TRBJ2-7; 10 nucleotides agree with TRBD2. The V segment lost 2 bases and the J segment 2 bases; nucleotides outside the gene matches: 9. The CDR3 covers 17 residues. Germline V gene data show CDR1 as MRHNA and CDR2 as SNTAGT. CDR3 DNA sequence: TGTGCCAGCAGTGACGCATCTAGCGGGAGAAACCCCTACGAGCAGTACTTC. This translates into CASSDASSGRNPYEQYF.

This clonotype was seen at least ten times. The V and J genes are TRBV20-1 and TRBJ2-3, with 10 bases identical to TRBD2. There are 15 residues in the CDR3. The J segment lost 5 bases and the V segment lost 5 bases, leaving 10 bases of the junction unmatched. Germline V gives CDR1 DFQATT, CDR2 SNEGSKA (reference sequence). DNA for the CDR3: TGCAGTGCTCCTAGGCTAGCGGGAGAAGGAGATACGCAGTATTTT. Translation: CSAPRLAGEGDTQYF.

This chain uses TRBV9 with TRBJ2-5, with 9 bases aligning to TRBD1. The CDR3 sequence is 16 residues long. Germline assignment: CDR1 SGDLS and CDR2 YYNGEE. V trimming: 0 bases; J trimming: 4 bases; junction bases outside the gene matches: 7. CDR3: CASSVAPWTGVETQYF. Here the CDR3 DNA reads TGTGCCAGCAGCGTAGCCCCGTGGACAGGGGTAGAGACCCAGTACTTC.

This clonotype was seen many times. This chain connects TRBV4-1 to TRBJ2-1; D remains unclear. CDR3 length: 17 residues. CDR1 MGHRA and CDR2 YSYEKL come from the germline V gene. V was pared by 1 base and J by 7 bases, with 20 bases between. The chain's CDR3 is CASSQAPQARSGNEQFF. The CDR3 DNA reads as TGCGCCAGCAGCCAAGCACCCCAGGCCCGCTCAGGAAATGAGCAGTTCTTC.

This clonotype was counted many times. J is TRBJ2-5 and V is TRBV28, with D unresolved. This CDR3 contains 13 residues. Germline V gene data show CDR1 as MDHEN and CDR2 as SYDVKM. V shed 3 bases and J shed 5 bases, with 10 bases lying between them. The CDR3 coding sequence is TGTGCCAGCAGTTTGGGTCCTATTGAGACCCAGTACTTC. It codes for CASSLGPIETQYF. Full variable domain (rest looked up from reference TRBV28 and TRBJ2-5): DVKVTQSSRYLVKRTGEKVFLECVQDMDHENMFWYRQDPGLGLRLIYFSYDVKMKEKGDIPEGYSVSREKKERFSLILESASTNQTSMYLCASSLGPIETQYFGPGTRLLVL.

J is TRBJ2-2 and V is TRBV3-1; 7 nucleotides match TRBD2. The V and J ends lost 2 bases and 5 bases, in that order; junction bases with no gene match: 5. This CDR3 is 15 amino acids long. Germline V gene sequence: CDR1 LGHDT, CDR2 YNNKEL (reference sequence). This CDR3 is CASSQRAGPTGELFF. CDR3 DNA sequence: TGTGCCAGCAGCCAAAGAGCGGGACCGACCGGGGAGCTGTTTTTT. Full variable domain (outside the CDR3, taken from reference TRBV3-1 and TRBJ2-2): DTAVSQTPKYLVTQMGNDKSIKCEQNLGHDTMYWYKQDSKKFLKIMFSYNNKELIINETVPNRFSPKSPDKAHLNLHINSLELGDSAVYFCASSQRAGPTGELFFGEGSRLTVL.

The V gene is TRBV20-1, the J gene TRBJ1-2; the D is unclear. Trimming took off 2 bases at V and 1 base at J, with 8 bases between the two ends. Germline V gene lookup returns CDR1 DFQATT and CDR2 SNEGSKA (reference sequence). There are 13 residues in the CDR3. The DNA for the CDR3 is TGCAGTGCTAGAACTGACCTTAACTATGGCTACACCTTC. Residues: CSARTDLNYGYTF.

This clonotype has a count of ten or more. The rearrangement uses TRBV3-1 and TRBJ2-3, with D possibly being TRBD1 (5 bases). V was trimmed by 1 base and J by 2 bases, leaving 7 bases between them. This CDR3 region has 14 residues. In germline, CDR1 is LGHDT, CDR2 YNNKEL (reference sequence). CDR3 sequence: CASSQGRDTDTQYF. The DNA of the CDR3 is TGTGCCAGCAGCCAAGGCAGGGACACAGATACGCAGTATTTT.

CDR3 nucleotides: TGTGCCACCAGTCAATCTCGAGGCGTAAACACCGGGGAGCTGTTTTTT. Protein sequence: CATSQSRGVNTGELFF. The chain combines TRBV24-1 with TRBJ2-2, with D uncertain. Germline CDR1 KGHDR, CDR2 SFDVKD. V lost 6 bases and J 2 bases, leaving 15 bases between the germline ends. The CDR3 sequence is 16 residues long.

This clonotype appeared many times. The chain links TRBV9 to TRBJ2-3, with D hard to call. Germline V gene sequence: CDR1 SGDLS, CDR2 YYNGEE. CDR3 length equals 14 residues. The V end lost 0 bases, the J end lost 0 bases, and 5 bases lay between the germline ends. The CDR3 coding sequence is TGTGCCAGCAGCGTAGCTCTGAGCACAGATACGCAGTATTTT. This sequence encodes CASSVALSTDTQYF.

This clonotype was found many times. CDR3 sequence: CASSIRANLNTEAFF. The CDR3 coding sequence is TGTGCCAGCAGTATTAGGGCTAACCTGAACACTGAAGCTTTCTTT. The chain couples TRBV12-3 or TRBV12-4 to TRBJ1-1; D ambiguous. Trimming took off 5 bases at V and 0 bases at J, with 13 bases between the two ends. The CDR3 runs to 15 residues.

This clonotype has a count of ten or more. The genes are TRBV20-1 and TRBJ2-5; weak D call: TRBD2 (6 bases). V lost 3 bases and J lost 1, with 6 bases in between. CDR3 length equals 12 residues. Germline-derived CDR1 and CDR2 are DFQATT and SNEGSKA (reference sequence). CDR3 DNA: TGCAGTGCTAGTAGCGGCCAAGAGACCCAGTACTTC. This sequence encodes CSASSGQETQYF.

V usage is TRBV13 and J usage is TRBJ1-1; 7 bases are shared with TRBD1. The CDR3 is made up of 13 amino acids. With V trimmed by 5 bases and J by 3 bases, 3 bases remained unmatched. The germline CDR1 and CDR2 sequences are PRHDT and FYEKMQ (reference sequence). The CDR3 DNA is TGTGCCAGCAGCGGACAGGATGACACTGAAGCTTTCTTT. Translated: CASSGQDDTEAFF. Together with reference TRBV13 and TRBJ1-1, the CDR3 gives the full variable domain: AAGVIQSPRHLIKEKRETATLKCYPIPRHDTVYWYQQGPGQDPQFLISFYEKMQSDKGSIPDRFSAQQFSDYHSELNMSSLELGDSALYFCASSGQDDTEAFFGQGTRLTVV.

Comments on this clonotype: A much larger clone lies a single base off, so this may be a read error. The CDR3 DNA sequence: TGTGCCAGCAGCCAAGCTAGCAGGGGCAATGAGCAGTACTTC. Its protein is CASSQASRGNEQYF. The chain links TRBV14 to TRBJ2-1; D perhaps matches TRBD1 (6 bases). The J call may not be correct, given that the DNA end is closer to TRBJ2-7. CDR3 length equals 14 residues. Germline-derived CDR1 and CDR2 are SGHDN and FVKESK.

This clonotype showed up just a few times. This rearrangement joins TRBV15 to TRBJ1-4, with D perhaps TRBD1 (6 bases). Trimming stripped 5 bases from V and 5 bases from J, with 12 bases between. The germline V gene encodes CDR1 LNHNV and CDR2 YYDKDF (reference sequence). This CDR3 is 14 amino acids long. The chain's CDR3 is CATSPRQVNEKLFF. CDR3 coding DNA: TGTGCCACCAGCCCACGACAGGTGAATGAAAAACTGTTTTTT.

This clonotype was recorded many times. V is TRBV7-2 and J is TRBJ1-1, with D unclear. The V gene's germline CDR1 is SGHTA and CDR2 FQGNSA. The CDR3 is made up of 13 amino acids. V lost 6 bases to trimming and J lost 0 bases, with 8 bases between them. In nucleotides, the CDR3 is TGTGCCAGCAGGTTACTGATGAACACTGAAGCTTTCTTT. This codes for CASRLLMNTEAFF. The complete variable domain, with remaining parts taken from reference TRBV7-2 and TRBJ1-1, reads GAGVSQSPSNKVTEKGKDVELRCDPISGHTALYWYRQSLGQGLEFLIYFQGNSAPDKSGLPSDRFSAERTGGSVSTLTIQRTQQEDSAVYLCASRLLMNTEAFFGQGTRLTVV.

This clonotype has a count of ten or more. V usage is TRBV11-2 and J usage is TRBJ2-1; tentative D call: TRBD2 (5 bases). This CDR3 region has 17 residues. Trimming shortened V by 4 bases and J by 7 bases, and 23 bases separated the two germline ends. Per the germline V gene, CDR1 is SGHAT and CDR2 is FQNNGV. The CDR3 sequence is CASSSITSGVSLNEQFF. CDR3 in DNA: TGTGCCAGCAGCTCAATAACTTCCGGGGTTTCGCTGAATGAGCAGTTCTTC.

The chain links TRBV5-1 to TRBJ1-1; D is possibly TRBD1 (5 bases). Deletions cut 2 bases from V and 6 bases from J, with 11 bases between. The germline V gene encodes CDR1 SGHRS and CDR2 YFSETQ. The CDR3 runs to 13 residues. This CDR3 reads CASSLERGSEAFF. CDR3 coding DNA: TGCGCCAGCAGCTTAGAACGGGGGTCTGAAGCTTTCTTT.

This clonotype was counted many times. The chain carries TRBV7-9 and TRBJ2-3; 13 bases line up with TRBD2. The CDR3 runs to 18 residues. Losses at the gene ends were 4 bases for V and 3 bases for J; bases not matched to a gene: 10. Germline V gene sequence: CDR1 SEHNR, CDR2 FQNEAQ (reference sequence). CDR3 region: CASSSLRRTSGSTDTQYF. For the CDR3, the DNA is TGTGCCAGCAGCTCCCTTCGACGGACTAGCGGGAGTACAGATACGCAGTATTTT.

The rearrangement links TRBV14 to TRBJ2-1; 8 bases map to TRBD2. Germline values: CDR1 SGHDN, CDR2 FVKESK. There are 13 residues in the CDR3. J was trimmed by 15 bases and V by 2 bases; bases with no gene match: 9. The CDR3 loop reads CASSQPSSGSAFF. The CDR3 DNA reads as TGTGCCAGCAGCCAACCCTCGAGCGGGAGCGCGTTCTTC.

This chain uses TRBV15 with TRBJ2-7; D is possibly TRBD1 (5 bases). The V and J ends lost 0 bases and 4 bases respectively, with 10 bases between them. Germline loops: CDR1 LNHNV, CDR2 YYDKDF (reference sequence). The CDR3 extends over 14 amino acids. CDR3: CATSRDLGEYEQYF. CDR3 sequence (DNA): TGTGCCACCAGCAGAGATCTAGGGGAATACGAGCAGTACTTC.

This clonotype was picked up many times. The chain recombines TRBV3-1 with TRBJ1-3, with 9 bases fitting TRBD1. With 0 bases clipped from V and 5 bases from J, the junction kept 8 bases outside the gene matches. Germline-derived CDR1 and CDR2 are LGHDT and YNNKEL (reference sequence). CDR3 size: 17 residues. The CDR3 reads CASSQDLPTGGRNTIYF. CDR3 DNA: TGTGCCAGCAGCCAAGATCTTCCGACAGGGGGTAGAAACACCATATATTTT.

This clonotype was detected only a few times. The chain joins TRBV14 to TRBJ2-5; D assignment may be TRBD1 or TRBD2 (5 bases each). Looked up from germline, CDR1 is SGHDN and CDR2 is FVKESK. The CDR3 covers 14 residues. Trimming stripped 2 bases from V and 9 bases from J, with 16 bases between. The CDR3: CASSQTGTLWAQYF. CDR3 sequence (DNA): TGTGCCAGCAGCCAAACCGGGACCCTCTGGGCCCAGTACTTC.